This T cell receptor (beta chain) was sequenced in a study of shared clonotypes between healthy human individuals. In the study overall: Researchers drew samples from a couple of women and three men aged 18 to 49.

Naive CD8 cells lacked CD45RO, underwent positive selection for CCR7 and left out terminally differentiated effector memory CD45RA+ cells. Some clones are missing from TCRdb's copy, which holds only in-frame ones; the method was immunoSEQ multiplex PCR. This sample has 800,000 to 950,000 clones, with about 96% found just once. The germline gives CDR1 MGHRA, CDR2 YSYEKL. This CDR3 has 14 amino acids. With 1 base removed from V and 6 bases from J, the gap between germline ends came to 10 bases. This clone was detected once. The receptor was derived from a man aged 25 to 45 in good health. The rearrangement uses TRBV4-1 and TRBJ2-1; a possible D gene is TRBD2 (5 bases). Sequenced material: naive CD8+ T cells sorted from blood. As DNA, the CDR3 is TGCGCCAGCAGCCAAGGAACAGAGGGCAATGAGCAGTTCTTC. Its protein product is CASSQGTEGNEQFF.